This T cell receptor (beta chain) was profiled in a study of shared clonotypes between healthy human individuals (dated by TCRdb to about 2020). Some background on the complete study: A few men and a couple of women, aged 18 to 49 years, made up the cohort. Blood TCR repertoires of roughly 5 healthy adults were deeply sequenced to estimate repertoire size and the extent of clonotype sharing between individuals. Libraries were prepared and TCR repertoires were sequenced by different laboratories using diverse techniques, in order to increase sequencing depth and limit assay-specific biases. Leukapheresis yielded between about 0.85 and 10 billion PBMCs per donor.

The donors were healthy, HIV-negative adults with no recently reported acute infections or vaccinations. Only Caucasian adults living in Nashville, Tennessee, USA were represented among the donors. For unsorted samples, tens of millions of PBMCs were counted, and genomic DNA was extracted using the QIAamp DNA Blood Mini kit. Blood was collected by leukapheresis, and PBMCs were isolated by Ficoll-Histopaque density gradient centrifugation and then cryopreserved in liquid nitrogen vapor phase. Using the deep immunoSEQ assay, multiplex PCR amplified TCR CDR3 regions from genomic DNA. For each cell subset, the extracted genomic DNA was distributed evenly across all wells of several immunoSEQ 96-well plates, and each plate served as one replicate. For unsorted PBMC, each replicate PCR was loaded with roughly 330 ng genomic DNA, equivalent to 30,000 or so T cell genomes. Ten immunoSEQ deep assay plates were used to sequence the unsorted PBMC genomic DNA. Purified libraries were measured with a Qubit 3.0 fluorometer, size-checked on a Bioanalyzer 2100, and measured again with the KAPA Library Quantification kit. Every immunoSEQ 96-well plate was sequenced on a dedicated single-read 150-cycle Illumina NextSeq 550 flow cell. From the authors' description of their analysis: Because only junctional sequences without quality scores were contained in the immunoSEQ output, filtering matching that applied to full-length reads could not be performed. To assign V/J genes and CDR3, sequences were annotated against IMGT germline references using PyIR, a Python wrapper for IgBLAST v1.9. Reads were removed for weak V/J assignments (E-value above 1e-6), missing CDR3, stop codons, out-of-frame junctions, or ambiguous translated residues. V3J clonotypes were defined as sequences sharing an identical inferred V gene, J gene, and CDR3 amino acid sequence. The percentage overlap between two repertoires was calculated by dividing the number of shared unique clonotypes by the size of the smaller repertoire. Repertoire richness was assessed with RTK rarefaction, the Chao1 estimator, and Recon v2.1 estimates of unobserved clonotypes. The table was pulled from immuneACCESS by TCRdb, which kept in-frame rearrangements only. Such tables lose some clones; where checked, under half of the loss comes from unresolved V genes, and the rest has no known cause. V and J calls and clone size are given by that table; D and trimming were obtained from the DNA. This sample comprises about 87,000 clones, 40% to 55% of them detected only once. The biggest ten clones account for around 15% of the sample.

Remarks on this clone: Its antigen has not been determined. Base quality data are lacking; no much larger clone is found one base away.

Reading from cysteine to phenylalanine, the CDR3 counts 15 amino acids. Only the CDR3 DNA stays, 45 bases, in frame from base 1. In the germline V gene, CDR1 corresponds to MNHEY and CDR2 to SVGAGI. V loses 0 bases, J loses 4 bases, and the germline ends lie 12 bases apart. What the research found in general, with its limitations: Sampling was restricted to blood, and TCR repertoires in tissue are likely to differ from TCR repertoires in blood. Because the study included a small number of donors, the genetic and exposure-history diversity represented was limited. Pairwise subsampling indicated that sequencing depth was expected to affect the degree of clonotype sharing among donors.

The receptor comes from a woman between 35 and 50 years old in good health. Some clones in this sample may be carry-over from other donors' samples. Material for sequencing was PBMCs. Recombination joined TRBV6-5 with TRBJ1-2; the best D guess is TRBD1, with 5 bases matching. The sequenced DNA: TGTGCCAGCAGTTACTCGAAGTTTGGGGGCTATGGCTACACCTTC. This yields the protein CASSYSKFGGYGYTF.